One TCR beta chain is described in this entry. Its cognate antigen is unknown. Each of the donors was a healthy bone marrow donor. The V segment lost 0 bases and the J segment 2 bases; nucleotides outside the gene matches: 17. The CDR3 is made up of 20 amino acids. Per the germline V gene, CDR1 is SGHNT and CDR2 is YYREEE (reference sequence). The data were obtained in a study of cytomegalovirus exposure and HLA in healthy donors. Vbeta (60) and Jbeta (13) primers were used in the PCR. The assay was immunoSEQ multiplex PCR, and TCRdb's table has in-frame clones only and misses some. Of roughly 100,000 clones in the sample, 60% to 80% are singletons; the top ten hold about 8.6%. Broader study findings: Another analysis was done later, and it associated around 15,000 TCR beta sequences with HLA alleles at 0.05 false discovery rate.

Sequencing input: PBMCs. The sequence was obtained from a woman in her thirties or forties in good health and CMV-seropositive. The V gene is TRBV5-4, the J gene TRBJ2-5; 9 nucleotides line up with TRBD2. The CDR3 sequence is CASSLGGGYFLAGSQETQYF. Here the CDR3 DNA reads TGTGCCAGCAGCTTGGGAGGCGGGTATTTTCTAGCGGGATCACAAGAGACCCAGTACTTC.